This T cell receptor beta chain came from a study of blood T cells in healthy people across ages. V was shortened by 5 bases and J by 2 bases, with 9 bases between the two germline ends. This CDR3 contains 13 residues. This clonotype was seen only a few times. The second PCR ran about 6 to 12 cycles with a sample-barcoded 5' primer and J-beta primers. TCRdb re-called the 5' RACE reads with MiXCR, one entry per CDR3 protein. The sample consists of more than 450,000 distinct CDR3 sequences, about 27% of them appearing once. This sample also belongs to another study, concerning T cells of mothers and their children.

Sequenced: blood. This sequence originates from a boy aged 2 to 10 in good health. The chain is built from TRBV12-3 or TRBV12-4 and TRBJ2-5, with D unresolved. The CDR3 spells CASSGSRQETQYF. CDR3 sequence (DNA): TGTGCCAGCAGTGGATCCCGGCAAGAGACCCAGTACTTC.